What follows is one T cell receptor beta chain and its context. Trimming took 5 bases from V and 0 from J; bases not matched to a gene: 8. The CDR3 totals 18 residues. Germline V gene data show CDR1 as LNHDA and CDR2 as SQIVND (reference sequence). Per the study methods: The authors estimated nucleated cell counts from reference gene primer amplification. Measured with immunoSEQ multiplex PCR; TCRdb has only the in-frame clones, and not every one. The V and J calls and clone size come from that table; D and trimming were worked out from the DNA. The sample lists 100,000 to 150,000 clones, about four fifths seen once, with approximately 10% in the top ten. The sample comes from a study of blood T cell repertoires in COVID-19. Overall study: Acute-phase and convalescent COVID-19 samples originated in the United States, Italy and Spain.

The specimen was peripheral blood. This chain uses TRBV19 with TRBJ2-6, with 9 bases that match TRBD2. The clonotype originates from a man in his sixties with acute or convalescent COVID-19. The chain's CDR3 is CASSALAGEDSGANVLTF. The CDR3 bases are TGTGCCAGTAGTGCCTTAGCGGGAGAGGACTCTGGGGCCAACGTCCTGACTTTC. The full variable domain, completed using reference TRBV19 and TRBJ2-6, is DGGITQSPKYLFRKEGQNVTLSCEQNLNHDAMYWYRQDPGQGLRLIYYSQIVNDFQKGDIAEGYSVSREKKESFPLTVTSAQKNPTAFYLCASSALAGEDSGANVLTFGAGSRLTVL.